This TCR beta chain was identified during a study of Ad26.COV2.S vaccination and SARS-CoV-2 variants. Background on the study: Within the COV1001 Ad26.COV2.S trial arm, the donor was enrolled. The vaccine Ad26.COV2.S was put into the muscle once, or twice with 56 days between.

Germline V gives CDR1 SGHRS, CDR2 YFSETQ. The CDR3 totals 13 residues. The V and J ends lost 4 bases and 1 base respectively, with 7 bases between them. Findings and caveats of the study: Vaccine recipients surpassed placebo recipients in spike-specific TCR breadth. The TCR breadth and depth analyses may have understated or missed part of the total T cell responses.

The table lists this clone with a count of one. What it recognizes is unknown. This specimen includes other DNA sequences encoding the same CDR3. Clones were sequenced by immunoSEQ multiplex PCR, and TCRdb holds only the in-frame ones, with some missing. The repertoire has about 410,000 clones, 92% of them found once; the top ten carry approximately 1.6%. As to treatment: about 20 received Ad26.COV2.S at low or high dose, single or two shots; about 5 received placebo; per-sample allocation not given. Repertoires come from day 63 after the first vaccine or placebo injection. The chain joins TRBV5-1 to TRBJ2-3; D gene unclear. Sequenced here: peripheral blood, sampled in a trial of Ad26.COV2.S vaccine versus placebo. The sequence was collected from a person aged 18-60 years who received the Ad26.COV2.S COVID-19 vaccine or a placebo. This CDR3 is CASSRLGTDTQYF. Here the CDR3 DNA reads TGCGCCAGCAGCCGTCTGGGCACAGATACGCAGTATTTT.